This T cell receptor beta chain was retrieved from a study of T cells after yellow fever vaccination. Study-wide points: Only a small proportion of the clonotypes turned up in both the CD4 and the CD8 compartments, likely arising from convergent recombination. The secondary response peaked faster, at day 5 versus 15, but was weaker. Reappearing after the booster were most of the clones from primary vaccination (roughly 96% CD4, 85% to 90% CD8).

This clonotype occurred many times. TCR cDNA, made by 5'RACE template switching, carried an added universal primer site and UMIs. TCRdb fed the 5' RACE reads into MiXCR, producing one record per CDR3 protein. Here the sample spans under 55,000 distinct CDR3 sequences, approximately 7% being singletons. Germline V gene sequence: CDR1 MGHRA, CDR2 YSYEKL. V was pared by 3 bases and J by 3 bases, with 1 base of the junction left unmatched. The CDR3 sequence is 16 residues long. The TCR was taken from a young man who received the YFV17D yellow fever vaccine. The starting material was CD8+ T cells not binding an NS4B(214-222) dextramer, sorted from PBMCs, obtained roughly 46 days after the first yellow fever vaccination. The V call is TRBV4-1, the J call TRBJ2-2; TRBD2 aligns across 13 bases. DNA of the CDR3: TGCGCCAGCAGCCAGGGGACTAGCGGGGACACCGGGGAGCTGTTTTTT. Protein product: CASSQGTSGDTGELFF.